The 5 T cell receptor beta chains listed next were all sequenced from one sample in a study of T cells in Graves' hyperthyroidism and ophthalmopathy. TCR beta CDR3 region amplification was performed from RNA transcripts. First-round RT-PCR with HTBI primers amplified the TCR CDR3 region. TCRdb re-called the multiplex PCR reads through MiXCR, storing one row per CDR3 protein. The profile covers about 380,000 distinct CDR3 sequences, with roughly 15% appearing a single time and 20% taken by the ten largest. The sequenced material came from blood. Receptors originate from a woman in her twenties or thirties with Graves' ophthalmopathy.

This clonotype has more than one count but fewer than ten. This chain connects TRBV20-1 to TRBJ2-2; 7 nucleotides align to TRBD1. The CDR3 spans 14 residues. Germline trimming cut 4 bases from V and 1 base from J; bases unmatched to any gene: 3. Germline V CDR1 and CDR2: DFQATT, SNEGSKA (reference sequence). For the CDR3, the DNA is TGCAGTGCTAAGGACAGGATGAACACCGGGGAGCTGTTTTTT. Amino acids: CSAKDRMNTGELFF.

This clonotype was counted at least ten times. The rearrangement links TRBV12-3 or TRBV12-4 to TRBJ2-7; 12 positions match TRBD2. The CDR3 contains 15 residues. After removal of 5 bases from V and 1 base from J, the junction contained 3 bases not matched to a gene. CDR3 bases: TGTGCCAGCAGTGGGGGGACTAGCGGGTCCTACGAGCAGTACTTC. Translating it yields CASSGGTSGSYEQYF.

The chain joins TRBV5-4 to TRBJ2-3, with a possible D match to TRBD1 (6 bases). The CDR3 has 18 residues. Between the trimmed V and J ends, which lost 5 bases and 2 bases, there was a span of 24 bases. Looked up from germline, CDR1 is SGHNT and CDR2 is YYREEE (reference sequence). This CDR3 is CASSLGGHSFANTDTQYF. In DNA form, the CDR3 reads TGTGCCAGCAGTCTAGGGGGACATAGCTTTGCGAACACAGATACGCAGTATTTT.

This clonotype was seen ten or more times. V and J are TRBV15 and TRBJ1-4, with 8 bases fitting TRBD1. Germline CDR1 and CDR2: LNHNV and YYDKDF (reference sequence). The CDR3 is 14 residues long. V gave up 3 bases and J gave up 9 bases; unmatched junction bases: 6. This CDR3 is CATSSSGQGKKLFF. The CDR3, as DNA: TGTGCCACCAGCAGTTCAGGACAGGGCAAAAAACTGTTTTTT.

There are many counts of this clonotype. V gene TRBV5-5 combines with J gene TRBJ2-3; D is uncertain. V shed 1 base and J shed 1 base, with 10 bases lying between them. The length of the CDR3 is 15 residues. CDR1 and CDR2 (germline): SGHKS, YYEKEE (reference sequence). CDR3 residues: CASSLLGLGTDTQYF. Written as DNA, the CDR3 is TGTGCCAGCAGCTTGTTGGGCTTAGGCACAGATACGCAGTATTTT.